What follows are 16 T cell receptor beta chains derived from one specimen sequenced in a study of cytomegalovirus exposure and HLA in healthy donors. Primers included in the PCR were 60 Vbeta and 13 Jbeta primers. Sequenced by immunoSEQ multiplex PCR; TCRdb stores in-frame clones only, minus some. The sample carries 85,000 to 130,000 clones, more than 60% recorded once. The sequencing sample was made of PBMCs. Receptors originate from a middle-aged man in good health and CMV-seronegative.

The V gene is TRBV6-5, the J gene TRBJ1-2, with no clear D. The CDR3 length is 14 residues. Trimming pared 3 bases from V and 0 bases from J, leaving 8 bases between. Germline CDR1 is MNHEY and CDR2 is SVGAGI. CDR3 sequence: CASSYQAANYGYTF. Written as DNA, the CDR3 is TGTGCCAGCAGTTATCAGGCAGCTAACTATGGCTACACCTTC.

The V and J genes are TRBV19 and TRBJ1-5; TRBD1 matches 10 bases. CDR3 length: 14 residues. The V segment lost 5 bases and the J segment 5 bases; nucleotides outside the gene matches: 3. In germline, CDR1 is LNHDA, CDR2 SQIVND (reference sequence). The CDR3 region has the DNA TGTGCCAGTAGTTTCGGACAGGGGGATCAGCCCCAGCATTTT. This gives the protein CASSFGQGDQPQHF.

The rearrangement joins TRBV27 to TRBJ1-4, with D unclear. The germline gives CDR1 MNHEY, CDR2 SMNVEV (reference sequence). The CDR3 is 14 amino acids. V was shortened by 4 bases and J by 14 bases, with 20 bases between the two germline ends. The CDR3 sequence: CASSSTTVPGRLFF. In DNA form, the CDR3 reads TGTGCCAGCAGTTCCACGACGGTCCCGGGTCGCCTGTTTTTT.

The chain links TRBV6-6 to TRBJ2-5; the D gene is possibly TRBD2 (7 bases). This CDR3 region has 15 residues. Trimming removed 4 bases at V and 3 bases at J, with 15 bases between. Germline V gives CDR1 MNHNY, CDR2 SVGAGI (reference sequence). The CDR3 protein is CASSFSGGPEETQYF. The CDR3, as DNA: TGTGCCAGCAGTTTCTCCGGGGGGCCGGAAGAGACCCAGTACTTC.

As concerns this clone: Other nucleotide sequences from this sample produce the same CDR3. The V gene is TRBV11-3, the J gene TRBJ2-1; 11 bases fit TRBD2. This CDR3 has 15 residues. J gave up 3 bases and V 5 bases, and 3 bases lay outside the gene matches. Germline V gene data show CDR1 as SGHNT and CDR2 as YENEEA. The CDR3 DNA reads TGTGCCAGCAGCCTGACTAGCGGGGACTACAATGAGCAGTTCTTC. This encodes CASSLTSGDYNEQFF.

The chain uses TRBV6-5 and TRBJ1-2; perhaps TRBD1 as D (5 bases). Germline loops: CDR1 MNHEY, CDR2 SVGAGI. V was pared by 6 bases and J by 4 bases, with 9 bases between. The CDR3 has 12 residues. The CDR3 here is CASSNTGYGYTF. Written as DNA, the CDR3 is TGTGCCAGCAGCAACACAGGCTATGGCTACACCTTC.

The chain couples TRBV7-2 to TRBJ2-5; no clear D gene. V shed 1 base and J shed 5 bases, with 11 bases lying between them. Germline V gene lookup returns CDR1 SGHTA and CDR2 FQGNSA. The CDR3 loop spans 14 amino acids. CDR3 in amino acids: CASSLGGRRETQYF. The CDR3 nucleotides are TGTGCCAGCAGCTTAGGAGGCCGCCGGGAGACCCAGTACTTC.

The rearrangement uses TRBV7-2 and TRBJ2-5; TRBD2 agrees at 16 bases. Germline V lookup: CDR1 SGHTA, CDR2 FQGNSA. V shed 0 bases, J shed 7 bases, and the junction held 5 bases outside the gene matches. This CDR3 has 17 amino acids. For the CDR3, the DNA is TGTGCCAGCAGCTTAGCGGGACTAGCGGGGGGGCAGGCGACCCAGTACTTC. Its protein is CASSLAGLAGGQATQYF.

V is TRBV27 and J is TRBJ2-1; maybe TRBD1 (8 bases). Germline lookup yields CDR1 MNHEY and CDR2 SMNVEV (reference sequence). The CDR3 is 16 amino acids. Trimming left V 6 bases short and J 0 bases short, with 15 bases between. The CDR3 spells CASRLQGGASYNEQFF. The CDR3 DNA reads as TGTGCCAGCAGACTACAGGGGGGGGCCTCCTACAATGAGCAGTTCTTC.

V is TRBV27 and J is TRBJ2-1; TRBD2 matches at 11 bases. With 3 bases clipped from V and 4 bases from J, the junction kept 2 bases outside the gene matches. The CDR3 is 15 residues long. CDR1 is MNHEY and CDR2 is SMNVEV in the germline V gene (reference sequence). CDR3 in amino acids: CASSFSSGGYNEQFF. As DNA, the CDR3 is TGTGCCAGCAGTTTCTCTAGCGGGGGGTACAATGAGCAGTTCTTC.

This clone has just a few counts. The rearrangement links TRBV6-6 to TRBJ2-3; 7 nucleotides agree with TRBD2. Germline trimming cut 9 bases from V and 6 bases from J; bases unmatched to any gene: 9. Per the germline V gene, CDR1 is MNHNY and CDR2 is SVGAGI (reference sequence). The CDR3 is 13 amino acids. The CDR3 loop reads CASTGTTLDTQYF. The CDR3 coding sequence is TGTGCCAGTACCGGGACTACACTCGATACGCAGTATTTT.

The chain carries TRBV6-5 and TRBJ2-5; D gene uncertain. Looked up from germline, CDR1 is MNHEY and CDR2 is SVGAGI. The CDR3 spans 11 residues. Trimming stripped 2 bases from V and 9 bases from J, with 7 bases between. In DNA form, the CDR3 reads TGTGCCAGCAGTTACCTGTCCTCCCAGTACTTC. Translated, it gives CASSYLSSQYF.

The DNA for the CDR3 is TGTGCCAGCAGGGGAGCAGGGACCCAGTACTTC. Encoded protein: CASRGAGTQYF. The V call is TRBV6-1, the J call TRBJ2-5; possibly TRBD2 for D (5 bases). Looked up from germline, CDR1 is MNHNS and CDR2 is SASEGT. Trimming took 6 bases from V and 7 from J, leaving 9 bases between them. The CDR3 sequence is 11 residues long.

This clone showed up just a few times. This chain connects TRBV6-1 to TRBJ2-7; TRBD2 is a possible D gene (6 bases). Trimming stripped 2 bases from V and 3 bases from J, with 20 bases between. CDR3 length: 17 residues. The germline V gene encodes CDR1 MNHNS and CDR2 SASEGT. CDR3 sequence: CASSERISGDGYYEQYF. CDR3 in DNA: TGTGCCAGCAGTGAAAGGATTTCGGGAGATGGATACTACGAGCAGTACTTC.

The rearrangement uses TRBV2 and TRBJ2-3; 16 nucleotides match TRBD2. This CDR3 has 16 residues. The germline V gene encodes CDR1 SNHLY and CDR2 FYNNEI. Trimming removed 6 bases from V and 5 bases from J; junction bases left unmatched: 5. The CDR3 region is CASRGTSGGGEDTQYF. CDR3 nucleotides: TGTGCCAGCAGAGGGACTAGCGGGGGGGGTGAAGATACGCAGTATTTT.

This clone was detected only once. The chain combines TRBV7-3 with TRBJ2-1; D possibly corresponds to TRBD2 (5 bases). Per germline, CDR1 SGHTA and CDR2 FQGTGA. The CDR3 extends over 13 amino acids. V was pared by 4 bases and J by 7 bases, with 11 bases between. The CDR3 spells CASSSGLGNEQFF. CDR3 in DNA: TGTGCCAGCAGCTCCGGACTTGGGAATGAGCAGTTCTTC.